This T cell receptor (beta chain) appears in the sequencing data of a study of radiotherapy plus CTLA-4 blockade in lung cancer. Study as a whole: Among enrolled patients, 15% to 20% responded and roughly 31% achieved disease control.

Profiled with immunoSEQ multiplex PCR; TCRdb holds only in-frame clones, not every one. The table shows approximately 99,000 clones, with approximately 86% occurring only once. The source material was peripheral blood, sampled from a patient treated with radiotherapy plus ipilimumab. The clonotype originates from a human donor with non-small cell lung cancer that progressed on radiotherapy plus ipilimumab.

CDR3 sequence: CASSEGTGKVTGELFF. The CDR3 coding sequence is TGTGCCAGCAGTGAAGGTACAGGAAAAGTCACCGGGGAGCTGTTTTTT. The chain uses TRBV25-1 and TRBJ2-2, with a possible D match to TRBD1 (5 bases). The CDR3 contains 16 residues. CDR1 MGHDK and CDR2 SYGVNS come from the germline V gene. Trimming removed 2 bases at V and 4 bases at J, with 14 bases between.